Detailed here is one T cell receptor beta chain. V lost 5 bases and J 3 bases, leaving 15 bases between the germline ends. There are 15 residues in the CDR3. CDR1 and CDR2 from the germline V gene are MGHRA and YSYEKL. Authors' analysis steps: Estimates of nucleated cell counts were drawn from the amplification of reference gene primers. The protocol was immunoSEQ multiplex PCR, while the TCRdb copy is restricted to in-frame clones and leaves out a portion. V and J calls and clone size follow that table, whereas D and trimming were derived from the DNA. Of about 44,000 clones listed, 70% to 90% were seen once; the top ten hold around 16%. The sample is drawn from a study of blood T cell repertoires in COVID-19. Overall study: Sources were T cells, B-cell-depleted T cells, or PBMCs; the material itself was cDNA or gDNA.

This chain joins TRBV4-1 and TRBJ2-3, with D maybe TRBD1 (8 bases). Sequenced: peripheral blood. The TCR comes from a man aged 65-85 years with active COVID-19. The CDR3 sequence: CASSGTGGGTDTQYF. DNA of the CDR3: TGCGCCAGCAGCGGCACAGGGGGGGGAACAGATACGCAGTATTTT.